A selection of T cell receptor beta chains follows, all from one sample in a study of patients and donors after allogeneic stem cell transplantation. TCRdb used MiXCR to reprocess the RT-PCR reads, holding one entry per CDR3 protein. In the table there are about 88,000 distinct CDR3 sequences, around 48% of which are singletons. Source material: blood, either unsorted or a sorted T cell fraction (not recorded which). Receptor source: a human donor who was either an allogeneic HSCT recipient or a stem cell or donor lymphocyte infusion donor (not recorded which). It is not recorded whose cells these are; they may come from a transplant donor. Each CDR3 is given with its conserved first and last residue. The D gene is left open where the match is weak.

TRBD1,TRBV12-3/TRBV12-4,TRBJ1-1,CASSFRGGAEAFF
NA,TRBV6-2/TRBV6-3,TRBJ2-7,CASSSGSTEYF
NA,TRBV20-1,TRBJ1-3,CSARDGRTSGNTIYF
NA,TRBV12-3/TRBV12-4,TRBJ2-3,CASSLVRGTDTQYF
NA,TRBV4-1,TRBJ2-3,CASSQEQNQKLADTQYF
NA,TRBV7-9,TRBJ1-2,CASSLAPLGYTF
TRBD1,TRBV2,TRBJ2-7,CASRRTGGLYEQYF
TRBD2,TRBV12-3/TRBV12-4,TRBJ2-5,CASREGIGGSEETQYF
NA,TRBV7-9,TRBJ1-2,CASSSDGGYTF
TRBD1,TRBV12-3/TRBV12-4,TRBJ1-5,CASQGAGQPQHF
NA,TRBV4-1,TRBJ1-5,CASSQDTGVWGNQPQHF
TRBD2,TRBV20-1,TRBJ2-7,CSANRGSGRREQYF
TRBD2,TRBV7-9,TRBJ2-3,CASSLDTSDRDTQYF
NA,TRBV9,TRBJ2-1,CASSVVQGDEQFF
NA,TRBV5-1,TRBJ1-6,CASSAELNSPLHF
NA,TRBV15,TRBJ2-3,CAIRQASTDTQYF
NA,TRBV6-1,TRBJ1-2,CASSPPGSFNGYTF
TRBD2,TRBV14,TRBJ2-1,CASSHLGLGDYNEQFF
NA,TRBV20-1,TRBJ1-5,CSARGNQPQHF
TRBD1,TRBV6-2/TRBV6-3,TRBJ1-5,CASSYSTGGNQPQHF
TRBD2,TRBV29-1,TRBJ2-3,CSVEDQRGPDTQYF
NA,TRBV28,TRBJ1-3,CASSSPGRDRTPGNTIYF
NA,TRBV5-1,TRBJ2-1,CASSPSNEQFF
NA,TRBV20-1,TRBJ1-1,CSARAGTMNTEAFF
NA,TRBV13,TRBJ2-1,CASSLNRGNEQFF
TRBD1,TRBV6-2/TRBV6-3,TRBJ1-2,CASSRDSYGYTF
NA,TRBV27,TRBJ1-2,CASSLSQNYGYTF
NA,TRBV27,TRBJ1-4,CASSFLGENEKLFF
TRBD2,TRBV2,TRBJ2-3,CASRSGRADTQYF
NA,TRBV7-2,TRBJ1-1,CAGSLDGKNTEAFF
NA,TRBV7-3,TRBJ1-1,CASSPGLRAPGTEAFF
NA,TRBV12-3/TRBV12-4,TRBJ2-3,CASSFRQGTATDTQYF
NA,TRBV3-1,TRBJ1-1,CASSQIGNTEAFF
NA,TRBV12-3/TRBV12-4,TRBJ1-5,CASSANSSNQPQHF
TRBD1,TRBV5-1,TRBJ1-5,CASSLGSLTGGEPQHF
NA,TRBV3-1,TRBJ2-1,CASSQASRYGYNEQFF
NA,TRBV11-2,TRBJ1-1,CASSLERDRLRGLVLITEAFF
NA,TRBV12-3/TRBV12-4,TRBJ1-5,CASSHSRTADYSNQPQHF
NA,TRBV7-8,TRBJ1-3,CASSFEAFSGNTIYF
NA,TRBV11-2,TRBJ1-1,CASSLDIHRAFF
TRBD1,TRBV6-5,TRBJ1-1,CASSLLDRYKSEAFF
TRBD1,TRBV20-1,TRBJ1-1,CSAGYRGNTEAFF
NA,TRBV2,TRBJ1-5,CASSGDGNQPQHF
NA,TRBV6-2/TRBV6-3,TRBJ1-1,CASSQTYDTEAFF
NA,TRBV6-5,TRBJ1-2,CASSYRKGGYTF
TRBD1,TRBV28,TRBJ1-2,CASSLSTGMDYGYTF
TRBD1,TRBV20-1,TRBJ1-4,CSASRGRNEKLFF
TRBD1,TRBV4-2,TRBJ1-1,CASSQEGQPTGAFF
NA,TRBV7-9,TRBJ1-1,CASIPRGGTPNTEAFF
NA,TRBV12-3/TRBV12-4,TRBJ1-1,CASNPTVNTEAFF
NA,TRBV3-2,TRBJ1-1,CASSQVESEAFF
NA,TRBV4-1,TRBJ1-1,CASSQRAGTNTEAFF